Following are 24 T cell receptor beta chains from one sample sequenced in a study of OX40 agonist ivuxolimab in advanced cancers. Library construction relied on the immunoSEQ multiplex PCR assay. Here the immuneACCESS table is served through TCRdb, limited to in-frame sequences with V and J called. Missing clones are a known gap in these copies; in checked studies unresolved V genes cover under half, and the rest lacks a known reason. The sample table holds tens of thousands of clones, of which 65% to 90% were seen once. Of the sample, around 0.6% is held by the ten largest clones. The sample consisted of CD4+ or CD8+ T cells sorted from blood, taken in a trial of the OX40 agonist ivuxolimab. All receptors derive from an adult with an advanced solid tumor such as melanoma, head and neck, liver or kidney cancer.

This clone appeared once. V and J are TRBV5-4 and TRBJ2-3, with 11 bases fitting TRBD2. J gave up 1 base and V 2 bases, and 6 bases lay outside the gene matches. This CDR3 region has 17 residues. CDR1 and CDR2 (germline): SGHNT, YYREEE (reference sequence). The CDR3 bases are TGTGCCAGCAGCTTTGGAGGGACTAGCGGACGCACAGATACGCAGTATTTT. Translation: CASSFGGTSGRTDTQYF. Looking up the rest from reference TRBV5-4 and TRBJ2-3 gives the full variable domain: ETGVTQSPTHLIKTRGQQVTLRCSSQSGHNTVSWYQQALGQGPQFIFQYYREEENGRGNFPPRFSGLQFPNYSSELNVNALELDDSALYLCASSFGGTSGRTDTQYFGPGTRLTVL.

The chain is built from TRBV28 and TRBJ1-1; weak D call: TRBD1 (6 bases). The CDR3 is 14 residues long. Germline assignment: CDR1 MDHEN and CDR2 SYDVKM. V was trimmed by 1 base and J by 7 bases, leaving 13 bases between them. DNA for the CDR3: TGTGCCAGCAGTTTATCGGGACACGGCAATGAAGCTTTCTTT. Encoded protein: CASSLSGHGNEAFF.

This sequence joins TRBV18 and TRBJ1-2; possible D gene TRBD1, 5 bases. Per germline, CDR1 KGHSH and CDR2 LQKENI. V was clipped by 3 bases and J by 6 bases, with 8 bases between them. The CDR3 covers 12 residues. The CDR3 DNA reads TGTGCCAGCTCACCGGCGGGGGATGGCTACACCTTC. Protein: CASSPAGDGYTF. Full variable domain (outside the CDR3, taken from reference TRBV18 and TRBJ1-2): NAGVMQNPRHLVRRRGQEARLRCSPMKGHSHVYWYRQLPEEGLKFMVYLQKENIIDESGMPKERFSAEFPKEGPSILRIQQVVRGDSAAYFCASSPAGDGYTFGSGTRLTVV.

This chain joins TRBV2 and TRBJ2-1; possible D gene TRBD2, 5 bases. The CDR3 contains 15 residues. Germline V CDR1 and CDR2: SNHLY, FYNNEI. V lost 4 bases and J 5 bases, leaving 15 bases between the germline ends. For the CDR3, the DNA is TGTGCCAGCAGTGCCTTTGAGGGCCGTCACAATGAGCAGTTCTTC. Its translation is CASSAFEGRHNEQFF.

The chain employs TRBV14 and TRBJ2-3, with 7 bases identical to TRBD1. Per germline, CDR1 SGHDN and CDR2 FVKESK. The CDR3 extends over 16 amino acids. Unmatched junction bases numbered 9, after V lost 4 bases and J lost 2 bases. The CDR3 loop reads CASSPRDRAFTDTQYF. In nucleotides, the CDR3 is TGTGCCAGCAGCCCCAGGGACAGAGCTTTCACAGATACGCAGTATTTT.

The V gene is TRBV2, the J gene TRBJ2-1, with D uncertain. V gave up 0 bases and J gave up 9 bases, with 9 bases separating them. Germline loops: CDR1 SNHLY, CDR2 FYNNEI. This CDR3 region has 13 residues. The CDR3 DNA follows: TGTGCCAGCAGTGAAGCCGGTCTATCTGAGCAGTTCTTC. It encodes CASSEAGLSEQFF. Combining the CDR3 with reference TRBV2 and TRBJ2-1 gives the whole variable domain EPEVTQTPSHQVTQMGQEVILRCVPISNHLYFYWYRQILGQKVEFLVSFYNNEISEKSEIFDDQFSVERPDGSNFTLKIRSTKLEDSAMYFCASSEAGLSEQFFGPGTRLTVL.

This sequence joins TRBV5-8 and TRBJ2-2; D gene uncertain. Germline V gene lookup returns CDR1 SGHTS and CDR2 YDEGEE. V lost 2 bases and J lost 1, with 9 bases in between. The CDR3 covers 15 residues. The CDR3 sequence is CASSLAVRNTGELFF. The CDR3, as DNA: TGTGCCAGCAGCTTAGCTGTCAGGAACACCGGGGAGCTGTTTTTT.

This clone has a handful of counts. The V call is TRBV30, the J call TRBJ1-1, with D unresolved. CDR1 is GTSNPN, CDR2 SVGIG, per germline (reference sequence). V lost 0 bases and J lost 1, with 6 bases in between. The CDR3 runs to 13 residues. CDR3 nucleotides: TGTGCCTGGAGTGTATTGGGGAACACTGAAGCTTTCTTT. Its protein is CAWSVLGNTEAFF.

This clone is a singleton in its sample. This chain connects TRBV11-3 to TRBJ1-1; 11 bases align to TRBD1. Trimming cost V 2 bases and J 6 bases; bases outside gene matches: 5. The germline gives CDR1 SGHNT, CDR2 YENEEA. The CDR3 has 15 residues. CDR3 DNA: TGTGCCAGCAGCTTATCGGGACAGGGGGGGGCTGAAGCTTTCTTT. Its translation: CASSLSGQGGAEAFF.

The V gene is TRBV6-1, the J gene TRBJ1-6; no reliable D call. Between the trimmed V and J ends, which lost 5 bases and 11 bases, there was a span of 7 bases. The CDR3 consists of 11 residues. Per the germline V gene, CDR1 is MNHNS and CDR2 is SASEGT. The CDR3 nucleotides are TGTGCCAGCAGTCTCGAGCCACCCCTCCACTTT. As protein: CASSLEPPLHF.

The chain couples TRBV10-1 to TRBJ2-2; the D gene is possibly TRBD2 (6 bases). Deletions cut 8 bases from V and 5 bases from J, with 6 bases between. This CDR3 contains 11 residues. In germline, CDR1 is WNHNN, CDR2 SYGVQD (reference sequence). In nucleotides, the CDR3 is TGCGCCAGCGGAGGGACCGGGGAGCTGTTTTTT. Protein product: CASGGTGELFF.

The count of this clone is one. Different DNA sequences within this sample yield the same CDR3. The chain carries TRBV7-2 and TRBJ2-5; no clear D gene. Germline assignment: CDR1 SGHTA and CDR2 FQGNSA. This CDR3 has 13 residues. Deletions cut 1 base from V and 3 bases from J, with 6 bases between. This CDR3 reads CASSLGLEETQYF. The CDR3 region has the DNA TGTGCCAGCAGCTTAGGCTTGGAAGAGACCCAGTACTTC.

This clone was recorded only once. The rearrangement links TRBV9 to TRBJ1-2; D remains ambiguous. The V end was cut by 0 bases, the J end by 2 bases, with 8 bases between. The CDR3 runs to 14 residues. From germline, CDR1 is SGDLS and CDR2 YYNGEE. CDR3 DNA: TGTGCCAGCAGCGTAGGTGACACCAACTATGGCTACACCTTC. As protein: CASSVGDTNYGYTF.

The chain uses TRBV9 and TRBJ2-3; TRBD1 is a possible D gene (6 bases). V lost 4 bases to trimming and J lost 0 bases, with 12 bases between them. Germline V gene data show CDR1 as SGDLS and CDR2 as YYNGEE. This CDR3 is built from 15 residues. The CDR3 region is CASSKGHLSTDTQYF. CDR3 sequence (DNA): TGTGCCAGCAGCAAGGGACACCTTAGCACAGATACGCAGTATTTT.

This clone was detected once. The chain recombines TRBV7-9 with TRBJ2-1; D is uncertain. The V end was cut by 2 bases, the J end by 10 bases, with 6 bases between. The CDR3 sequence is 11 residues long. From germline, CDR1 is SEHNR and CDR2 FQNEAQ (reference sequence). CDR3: CASSLRFEQFF. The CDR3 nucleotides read TGTGCCAGCAGCTTAAGGTTCGAGCAGTTCTTC.

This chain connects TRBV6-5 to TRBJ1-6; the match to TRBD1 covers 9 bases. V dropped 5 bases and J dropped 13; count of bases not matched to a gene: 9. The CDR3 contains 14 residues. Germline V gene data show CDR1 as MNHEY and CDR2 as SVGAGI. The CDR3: CASSRPGTGRPLHF. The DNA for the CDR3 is TGTGCCAGCAGTCGTCCCGGGACAGGGCGGCCCCTCCACTTT.

This CDR3 reads CASSYAPGDNQPQHF. The CDR3 region has the DNA TGTGCCAGCAGTTACGCACCAGGGGACAATCAGCCCCAGCATTTT. V usage is TRBV6-5 and J usage is TRBJ1-5; TRBD1 might be the D (6 bases). Deletions cut 2 bases from V and 3 bases from J, with 11 bases between. CDR3 size: 15 residues. Germline assignment: CDR1 MNHEY and CDR2 SVGAGI.

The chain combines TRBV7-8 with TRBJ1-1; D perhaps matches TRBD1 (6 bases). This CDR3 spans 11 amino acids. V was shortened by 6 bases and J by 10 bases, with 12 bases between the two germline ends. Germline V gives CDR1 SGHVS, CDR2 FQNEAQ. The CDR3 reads CASRGGGAAFF. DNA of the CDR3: TGTGCCAGCAGAGGGGGGGGCGCAGCTTTCTTT. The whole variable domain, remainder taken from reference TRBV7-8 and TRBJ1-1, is GAGVSQSPRYKVAKRGQDVALRCDPISGHVSLFWYQQALGQGPEFLTYFQNEAQLDKSGLPSDRFFAERPEGSVSTLKIQRTQQEDSAVYLCASRGGGAAFFGQGTRLTVV.

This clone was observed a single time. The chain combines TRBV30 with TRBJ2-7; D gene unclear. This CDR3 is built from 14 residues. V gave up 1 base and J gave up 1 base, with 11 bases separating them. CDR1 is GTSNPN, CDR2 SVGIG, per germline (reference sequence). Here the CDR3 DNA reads TGTGCCTGGAGTGGCCGTATGAGGTCCTACGAGCAGTACTTC. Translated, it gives CAWSGRMRSYEQYF.

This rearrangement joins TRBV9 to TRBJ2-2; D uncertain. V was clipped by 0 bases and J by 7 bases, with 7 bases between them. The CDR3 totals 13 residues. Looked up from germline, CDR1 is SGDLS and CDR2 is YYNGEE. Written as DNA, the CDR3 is TGTGCCAGCAGCGTAGTCCCGAGCGGGGAGCTGTTTTTT. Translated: CASSVVPSGELFF.

The CDR3 DNA is TGTGCCAGCAGCTTAGCGAGGAGAACTAGCGGAGAGACCCAGTACTTC. Encoded protein: CASSLARRTSGETQYF. The chain has TRBV7-7 and TRBJ2-5; 8 bases fit TRBD2. The junction had 7 bases not matched to a gene; V was cut back by 0 bases and J by 4 bases. Per germline, CDR1 SSHAT and CDR2 FNYEAQ (reference sequence). The CDR3 is made up of 16 amino acids.

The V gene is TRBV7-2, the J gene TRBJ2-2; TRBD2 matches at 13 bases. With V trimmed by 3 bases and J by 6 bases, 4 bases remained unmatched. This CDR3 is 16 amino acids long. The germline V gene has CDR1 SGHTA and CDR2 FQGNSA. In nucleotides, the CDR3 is TGTGCCAGCAGCTTTCGGACTAGCGGGGGTTCCGGGGAGCTGTTTTTT. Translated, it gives CASSFRTSGGSGELFF.

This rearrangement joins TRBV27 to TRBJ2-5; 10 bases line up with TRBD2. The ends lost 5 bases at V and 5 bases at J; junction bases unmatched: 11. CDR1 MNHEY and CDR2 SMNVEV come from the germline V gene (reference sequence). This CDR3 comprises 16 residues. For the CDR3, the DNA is TGTGCCAGCAGTACTCTAGCGGGAGCGGTTCTTGAGACCCAGTACTTC. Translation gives CASSTLAGAVLETQYF.

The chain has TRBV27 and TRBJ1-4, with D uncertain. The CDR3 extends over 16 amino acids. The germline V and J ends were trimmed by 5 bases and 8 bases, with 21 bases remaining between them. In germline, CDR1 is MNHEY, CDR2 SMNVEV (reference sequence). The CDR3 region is CASSGWSMGLGEKLFF. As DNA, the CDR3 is TGTGCCAGCAGTGGGTGGTCGATGGGGTTGGGGGAAAAACTGTTTTTT.